This T cell receptor beta chain was recorded in a study of Graves' ophthalmopathy and Graves' hyperthyroidism. This clonotype was seen repeatedly, ten times or more. Orbital computed tomography, together with clinical symptoms, serum thyroxine, TRAb and thyroid ultrasound, was used for diagnosis. Researchers took RNA transcripts and amplified TCR beta CDR3 regions from them. First-round RT-PCR relied on HTBI primers, and a second-round multiplex PCR came next. TCRdb reanalysed the multiplex PCR reads using MiXCR and keeps one entry per CDR3 protein. The data show 200,000 to 250,000 distinct CDR3 sequences, under 25% seen once. The CDR3 contains 13 residues. From germline, CDR1 is SGHAT and CDR2 FQNNGV. V lost 4 bases and J 1 base, leaving 7 bases between the germline ends.

The sequenced material came from peripheral blood. The sequence came from a woman aged 45-60 years with Graves' ophthalmopathy. This chain links TRBV11-2 with TRBJ1-1; D unclear. CDR3 region: CASSSGANTEAFF. The DNA for the CDR3 is TGTGCCAGCAGCTCAGGAGCGAACACTGAAGCTTTCTTT.